Listed below are T cell receptor beta chains from one sample, sequenced in a study of identical twins. MiXCR, run by TCRdb on the 5' RACE reads, gives a single entry per CDR3 protein. The sample holds nearly 650,000 distinct CDR3 sequences, under 8.5% seen once. These data also featured in a second study, about yellow fever vaccine responses in identical twins.

Material for sequencing was PBMCs. These receptor sequences come from a young woman in good health. Both conserved end residues are part of each CDR3. The D gene is left open where the match is weak. Expanded clones get a size class; other rows say once, few or many, or leave the size out.

TRBJ2-1 TRBD2 many TRBV12-3/TRBV12-4 TGTGCCAGCAGTCCTACCGGGACTAGAGCAAGCAATGAGCAGTTCTTC CASSPTGTRASNEQFF
TRBJ2-3 TRBD2 - TRBV5-1 TGCGCCAGCAGCCGGACTAGCGGGAGAGATACGCAGTATTTT CASSRTSGRDTQYF
TRBJ2-7 TRBD1 - TRBV29-1 TGCAGCGTTTCCGGGACAGGGAGGAACGAGCAGTACTTC CSVSGTGRNEQYF
TRBJ1-5 TRBD1 - TRBV27 TGTGCCAGCAGTTACAACAGGGGAAATCAGCCCCAGCATTTT CASSYNRGNQPQHF
TRBJ2-2 - few TRBV12-3/TRBV12-4 TGTGCCAGCAGAATCTACTTCCGGGGACCGAACACCGGGGAGCTGTTTTTT CASRIYFRGPNTGELFF
TRBJ2-7 - few TRBV12-3/TRBV12-4 TGTGCCAGCAGTCCCACAGGCGAGTACGAGCAGTACTTC CASSPTGEYEQYF
TRBJ2-7 - - TRBV7-9 TGTGCCAGCAGCTTATCGACTACATCGGGTGAGCAGTACTTC CASSLSTTSGEQYF
TRBJ1-1 - few TRBV5-1 TGCGCCAGCAGCCGGCGTAGGGGGGGCGCCCCCGGCACTGAAGCTTTCTTT CASSRRRGGAPGTEAFF
TRBJ2-3 TRBD2 few TRBV5-1 TGCGCCAGCAGCTTGAAGCGGGGGGAGGGAGATACGCAGTATTTT CASSLKRGEGDTQYF
TRBJ1-1 - many TRBV7-8 TGTGCCAGCAGCTTTAACCCCGTTGGGGTTTTGGCTGAAGCTTTCTTT CASSFNPVGVLAEAFF
TRBJ1-2 - few TRBV11-2 TGTGCCAGCAGCTCCCAGGGTTTAAGATATGGCTACACCTTC CASSSQGLRYGYTF
TRBJ2-1 - few TRBV7-9 TGTGCCAGCAGCTTAAGGGAATTGGTGTTAGAGCAGTTCTTC CASSLRELVLEQFF
TRBJ1-5 TRBD1 - TRBV24-1 TGTGCCACCAGTGGGACAGGGGGCCGTCAGCCCCAGCATTTT CATSGTGGRQPQHF
TRBJ2-2 TRBD2 - TRBV12-3/TRBV12-4 TGTGCCAGCACCCTAAGGGGCGGGGGGACGAACACCGGGGAGCTGTTTTTT CASTLRGGGTNTGELFF
TRBJ2-7 - - TRBV7-6 TGTGCCAGCAGCCCCAGTGGGAGAGGTTTATACGAGCAGTACTTC CASSPSGRGLYEQYF
TRBJ1-4 - few TRBV11-2 TGTGCCAGCAGCTTAGATCCCAGCTTTAATGAAAAACTGTTTTTT CASSLDPSFNEKLFF
TRBJ1-6 - many TRBV20-1 TGCAGTGCTAGAGAGATGGAGGGGCACTATAATTCACCCCTCCACTTT CSAREMEGHYNSPLHF
TRBJ2-4 - - TRBV20-1 TGCAGTGCAGAACCTTCCAGAGATCTAGCCAAAAACATTCAGTACTTC CSAEPSRDLAKNIQYF
TRBJ1-6 - many TRBV5-1 TGCGCCAGCAGCTTGGAGGCGACAGGCTATAATTCACCCCTCCACTTT CASSLEATGYNSPLHF
TRBJ2-1 TRBD2 many TRBV3-1 TGTGCCAGCAGCCAAGAGAGGACTAGCGTGTACCATGACTCCTACAATGAGCAGTTCTTC CASSQERTSVYHDSYNEQFF
TRBJ2-1 TRBD2 many TRBV4-2 TGTGCCAGCAGCCGTGGGACTAGCTCCTACAATGAGCAGTTCTTC CASSRGTSSYNEQFF
TRBJ2-3 - - TRBV7-9 TGTGCCAGCAGCTTGAGGGACAACACAGATACGCAGTATTTT CASSLRDNTDTQYF
TRBJ2-2 - many TRBV28 TGTGCCAGCAGAGGAGGAAGGGACACCGGGGAGCTGTTTTTT CASRGGRDTGELFF
TRBJ1-5 - many TRBV12-5 TGTGCTAGTGGTCGCGGAGAAGGCAATCAGCCCCAGCATTTT CASGRGEGNQPQHF
TRBJ2-1 - - TRBV7-9 TGTGCCGGTAGGGGGGATAGTTCCTATGAGCAGTTCTTC CAGRGDSSYEQFF